This TCR beta chain derives from a study of Ad26.COV2.S vaccination and SARS-CoV-2 variants. Whole-study context: Intramuscular Ad26.COV2.S at 5x10^10 or 1x10^11 viral particles.

Study-level results: Participants given vaccine showed non-spike TCR breadth similar to that of placebo recipients. People who got the vaccine had more spike-specific TCR breadth than people who got placebo.

V gave up 5 bases and J gave up 7 bases, with 17 bases separating them. Germline V lookup: CDR1 MNHEY, CDR2 SMNVEV (reference sequence). The CDR3 is 14 amino acids. Data came from immunoSEQ multiplex PCR; TCRdb stores just in-frame clones and leaves some out. The table lists about 680,000 clones, roughly 90% of them singletons. About this clone: The target antigen is unknown.

Described treatment: some 20 received Ad26.COV2.S at low or high dose, single or two shots; about five received placebo; per-sample allocation not given. Samples came from day 63 after the first vaccine or placebo injection. Its platform was an Ad26 vector, and its expressed antigen was Wuhan-strain SARS-CoV-2 spike. This clonotype originated in a person between 18 and 60 years old who received the Ad26.COV2.S COVID-19 vaccine or a placebo. This chain links TRBV27 with TRBJ1-2; D might be TRBD1 (5 bases). Sequenced material: peripheral blood, taken in a trial of Ad26.COV2.S vaccine versus placebo. The CDR3, as DNA: TGTGCCAGCAGTGGGGTGGGGGGAGCGGGTGGCTACACCTTC. Translating gives CASSGVGGAGGYTF.